The T cell receptor (beta chain) described here comes from a study of cytomegalovirus exposure and HLA in healthy donors. V gave up 4 bases and J gave up 3 bases, with 10 bases separating them. This CDR3 spans 13 amino acids. Germline V CDR1 and CDR2: SNHLY, FYNNEI. The PCR was carried out with 60 Vbeta primers and 13 Jbeta primers. This table comes from immunoSEQ multiplex PCR, and its TCRdb copy is limited to in-frame clones, with some not included. The sample holds around 150,000 clones; 80% to 90% are singletons and the top ten take about 7%. The V and J genes are TRBV2 and TRBJ2-7, with D tentatively TRBD1 (5 bases). The sequence was obtained from a woman aged 25-40 years in good health and CMV-seropositive. The sample was PBMCs. CDR3 DNA sequence: TGTGCCAGCAGTGTTCAGGGCCGCTACGAGCAGTACTTC. Translation: CASSVQGRYEQYF.